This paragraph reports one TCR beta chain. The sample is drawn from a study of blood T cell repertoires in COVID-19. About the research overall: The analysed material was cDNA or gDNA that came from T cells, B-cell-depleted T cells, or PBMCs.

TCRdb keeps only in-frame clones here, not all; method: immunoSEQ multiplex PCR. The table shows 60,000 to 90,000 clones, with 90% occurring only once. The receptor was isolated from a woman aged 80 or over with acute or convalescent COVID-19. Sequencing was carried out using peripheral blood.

CDR3 in amino acids: CASSAGTGPEKLFF. The CDR3 nucleotides are TGCGCCAGCAGCGCAGGGACAGGGCCTGAAAAACTGTTTTTT. The rearrangement links TRBV5-1 to TRBJ1-4, with 9 bases aligning to TRBD1. Per the germline V gene, CDR1 is SGHRS and CDR2 is YFSETQ. The CDR3 extends over 14 amino acids. J gave up 7 bases and V 4 bases, and 5 bases lay outside the gene matches.